Listed below are T cell receptor beta chains from one sample, sequenced in a study of shared clonotypes between healthy human individuals. Sequencing used immunoSEQ multiplex PCR; TCRdb keeps in-frame clones, though not all of them. This sample yields 400,000 to 500,000 clones, of which less than 80% are seen a single time; approximately 12% belongs to the top ten. The sample comprised PBMCs. All receptors derive from a woman aged 40 to 50 in good health. Some clones in this sample may be carry-over from other donors' samples. Both conserved end residues are part of each CDR3. D genes are given only for firm matches. For some rows the clone size is stated as once, few or many, or as a class when expanded; others skip it.

J,D,size,V,CDR3,DNA
TRBJ1-1,.,.,TRBV30,CAWSAQTASGAFF,TGTGCCTGGAGTGCCCAGACAGCGAGCGGAGCTTTCTTT
TRBJ1-4,.,.,TRBV7-9,CASSLSPLGNEKLFF,TGTGCCAGCAGCTTATCCCCCTTGGGAAATGAAAAACTGTTTTTT
TRBJ2-7,TRBD1,.,TRBV29-1,CSVATGVQRAYEQYF,TGCAGCGTTGCAACAGGGGTCCAACGGGCCTACGAGCAGTACTTC
TRBJ1-5,.,.,TRBV6-5,CASSPRGLGGQPQHF,TGTGCCAGCAGTCCCCGCGGCCTAGGGGGTCAGCCCCAGCATTTT
TRBJ2-7,.,.,TRBV6-1,CASSEGGAFYEQYF,TGTGCCAGCAGTGAAGGTGGGGCTTTTTACGAGCAGTACTTC
TRBJ2-5,.,once,TRBV20-1,CSAYYGETQYF,TGCAGTGCTTACTACGGAGAGACCCAGTACTTC
TRBJ1-4,.,.,TRBV6-5,CASSPPRREKLFF,TGTGCCAGCAGCCCTCCCCGGAGGGAAAAACTGTTTTTT
TRBJ2-2,.,.,TRBV27,CASTLRGPRTGELFF,TGTGCCAGCACCCTCCGGGGGCCGAGGACCGGGGAGCTGTTTTTT
TRBJ1-6,.,.,TRBV30,CAWSGGGDSPLHF,TGTGCCTGGAGCGGCGGGGGCGACTCACCCCTCCACTTT
TRBJ2-7,TRBD2,once,TRBV5-1,CASSLMASGNNYEQYF,TGCGCCAGCAGCTTGATGGCTAGCGGGAATAACTACGAGCAGTACTTC
TRBJ2-1,.,once,TRBV30,CAWSPSFEQFF,TGTGCCTGGAGTCCTAGCTTTGAGCAGTTCTTC
TRBJ2-2,TRBD2,.,TRBV5-4,CASSFGGRGNTGELFF,TGTGCCAGCAGCTTTGGCGGGAGGGGGAACACCGGGGAGCTGTTTTTT
TRBJ2-7,.,.,TRBV30,CAWSSPGEQYF,TGTGCCTGGAGTAGCCCGGGCGAGCAGTACTTC
TRBJ2-4,.,few,TRBV4-3,CASSPTEGNIQYF,TGCGCCAGCAGCCCCACCGAGGGTAACATTCAGTACTTC
TRBJ1-4,.,.,TRBV7-9,CTSSLLIGRPQEKLFF,TGTACCAGCAGCTTATTAATCGGGAGGCCTCAGGAAAAACTGTTTTTT
TRBJ2-3,.,.,TRBV5-1,CASSLLGQLTDTQYF,TGCGCCAGCAGCTTGCTGGGACAACTCACAGATACGCAGTATTTT
TRBJ2-1,.,.,TRBV25-1,CASSEFRGATGNEQFF,TGTGCCAGCAGTGAATTTCGGGGGGCTACGGGGAATGAGCAGTTCTTC
TRBJ2-5,.,.,TRBV5-4,CASSPPGAETQYF,TGTGCCAGCAGCCCCCCGGGGGCAGAGACCCAGTACTTC
TRBJ1-1,.,.,TRBV27,CASSLSKITEAFF,TGTGCCAGCAGTTTATCCAAAATCACTGAAGCTTTCTTT
TRBJ2-5,.,.,TRBV5-1,CASSSLAAQETQYF,TGCGCCAGCAGCTCCTTAGCGGCCCAAGAGACCCAGTACTTC
TRBJ2-3,TRBD2,.,TRBV10-2,CAISTSGFTDTQYF,TGCGCCATCTCGACTAGCGGGTTCACAGATACGCAGTATTTT
TRBJ2-3,.,few,TRBV19,CASNTGTVDGTDTQYF,TGTGCCAGTAATACCGGGACGGTAGACGGCACAGATACGCAGTATTTT